One and the same sample provided the 20 T cell receptor beta chains below, sequenced in a study of shared clonotypes between healthy human individuals. The method was immunoSEQ multiplex PCR; TCRdb's version includes in-frame clones alone and lacks a portion of them. The sample has fewer than 2.5 million clones; approximately 93% are singletons. The source material was naive CD4+ T cells from PBMCs. As to subset: CD45RA+ positively selected. The source is a man younger than 30 in good health. Some clones in this sample may be carry-over from other donors' samples.

The chain combines TRBV2 with TRBJ1-2; 9 bases agree with TRBD1. The CDR3 loop spans 14 amino acids. The germline CDR1 and CDR2 sequences are SNHLY and FYNNEI. V trimming: 10 bases; J trimming: 2 bases; junction bases outside the gene matches: 8. This CDR3 reads CATGQGLFNYGYTF. CDR3 nucleotides: TGTGCCACCGGACAGGGGTTATTCAACTATGGCTACACCTTC.

The gene calls are TRBV19 and TRBJ2-3; no firm D call. CDR3 length equals 14 residues. Germline CDR1 and CDR2: LNHDA and SQIVND (reference sequence). V was cut by 5 bases and J by 10 bases, with 19 bases left in between. The CDR3 region is CASSQPGLGLAQYF. CDR3 sequence (DNA): TGTGCCAGTAGTCAACCCGGCTTAGGTTTGGCGCAGTATTTT.

This rearrangement joins TRBV18 to TRBJ2-7, with TRBD2 matching 12 bases. V gave up 2 bases and J gave up 12 bases; unmatched junction bases: 8. The length of the CDR3 is 14 residues. The germline CDR1 and CDR2 sequences are KGHSH and LQKENI. The CDR3: CASSPELAGGSVYF. The CDR3 bases are TGTGCCAGCTCACCAGAACTAGCGGGAGGCTCGGTGTACTTC.

J is TRBJ1-2 and V is TRBV7-2, with 9 nucleotides matching TRBD1. The CDR3 totals 14 residues. Looked up from germline, CDR1 is SGHTA and CDR2 is FQGNSA. Germline trimming cut 5 bases from V and 5 bases from J; bases unmatched to any gene: 6. The CDR3 sequence is CASSPRQGVYGYTF. DNA of the CDR3: TGTGCCAGCAGCCCCAGACAGGGGGTTTATGGCTACACCTTC.

The rearrangement joins TRBV6-5 to TRBJ2-5; 8 bases align to TRBD1. The CDR3 totals 14 residues. CDR1 MNHEY and CDR2 SVGAGI come from the germline V gene. The ends lost 6 bases at V and 3 bases at J; junction bases unmatched: 6. The CDR3 DNA reads as TGTGCCAGCAGGTCCCCGACAGGGGAAGAGACCCAGTACTTC. This translates into CASRSPTGEETQYF.

The rearrangement uses TRBV29-1 and TRBJ1-2; D uncertain. This CDR3 contains 14 residues. Germline-derived CDR1 and CDR2 are SQVTM and ANQGSEA. V was trimmed by 5 bases and J by 4 bases, leaving 17 bases between them. The CDR3 reads CSVSDSGRSYGYTF. CDR3 nucleotides: TGCAGCGTTAGCGATTCCGGACGGTCCTATGGCTACACCTTC.

This clone was picked up one time. This chain connects TRBV28 to TRBJ2-3; D may be TRBD2 (6 bases). The CDR3 sequence is 14 residues long. The V end was cut by 3 bases, the J end by 3 bases, with 10 bases between. Germline V lookup: CDR1 MDHEN, CDR2 SYDVKM. The DNA for the CDR3 is TGTGCCAGCAGTTTGGTGGAGGGAACAGATACGCAGTATTTT. It specifies CASSLVEGTDTQYF.

The chain links TRBV14 to TRBJ2-7; 13 nucleotides align to TRBD2. The CDR3 is 17 residues long. From germline, CDR1 is SGHDN and CDR2 FVKESK. V dropped 5 bases and J dropped 5; count of bases not matched to a gene: 12. The CDR3 loop is CASSNDRLAGGRDEQYF. As DNA, the CDR3 is TGTGCCAGCAGCAACGACCGACTAGCGGGGGGTAGGGACGAGCAGTACTTC.

The V gene is TRBV14, the J gene TRBJ2-1, with 10 bases lining up with TRBD1. In germline, CDR1 is SGHDN, CDR2 FVKESK. The CDR3 has 22 amino acids. V lost 1 base and J lost 6; bases outside the gene matches: 24. CDR3 residues: CASSQGADRDRGREWEGNEQFF. In DNA form, the CDR3 reads TGTGCCAGCAGCCAAGGCGCCGACCGGGACAGGGGAAGAGAATGGGAGGGCAATGAGCAGTTCTTC.

The V gene is TRBV28, the J gene TRBJ2-7; 9 nucleotides match TRBD2. Trimming cost V 6 bases and J 4 bases; bases outside gene matches: 10. Germline lookup yields CDR1 MDHEN and CDR2 SYDVKM. The CDR3 spans 15 residues. CDR3 loop: CASSPWASGTYEQYF. The CDR3 coding sequence is TGTGCCAGCAGCCCTTGGGCTAGCGGGACTTACGAGCAGTACTTC.

This clone has a single count. The chain recombines TRBV21-1 with TRBJ2-3; the table's D call of TRBD2 was not tested on the DNA. TRBV21-1 counts as a pseudogene. This CDR3 is built from 15 residues. For the CDR3, the DNA is TGTGCCAGCAGCAACGAGGAGACTCGGATTGATACGCAGTATTTT. Its protein is CASSNEETRIDTQYF.

This chain uses TRBV19 with TRBJ1-4; TRBD1 aligns across 10 bases. J gave up 3 bases and V 5 bases, and 9 bases lay outside the gene matches. The germline CDR1 and CDR2 sequences are LNHDA and SQIVND (reference sequence). The CDR3 has 17 residues. Written as DNA, the CDR3 is TGTGCCAGTAGTCCCCGACAGGGGGCATCAGCTAATGAAAAACTGTTTTTT. This encodes CASSPRQGASANEKLFF. Complete variable domain (other parts from reference TRBV19 and TRBJ1-4): DGGITQSPKYLFRKEGQNVTLSCEQNLNHDAMYWYRQDPGQGLRLIYYSQIVNDFQKGDIAEGYSVSREKKESFPLTVTSAQKNPTAFYLCASSPRQGASANEKLFFGSGTQLSVL.

The chain uses TRBV7-2 and TRBJ2-1, with D unclear. This CDR3 is built from 15 residues. V lost 5 bases to trimming and J lost 4 bases, with 15 bases between them. In germline, CDR1 is SGHTA, CDR2 FQGNSA. In DNA form, the CDR3 reads TGTGCCAGCAGCCGGCTTAAAGAGGTTTACAATGAGCAGTTCTTC. It translates to CASSRLKEVYNEQFF.

The J gene is TRBJ2-7, the V gene TRBV28; D unresolved. CDR3 length equals 12 residues. Germline lookup yields CDR1 MDHEN and CDR2 SYDVKM. Trimming took 7 bases from V and 3 from J, leaving 10 bases between them. This chain's CDR3 is CASKGSYYEQYF. As DNA, the CDR3 is TGTGCCAGCAAGGGCTCCTACTACGAGCAGTACTTC.

The V call is TRBV2, the J call TRBJ2-3; possibly TRBD2 for D (6 bases). V lost 7 bases to trimming and J lost 0 bases, with 14 bases between them. CDR1 is SNHLY and CDR2 is FYNNEI in the germline V gene. The CDR3 totals 15 residues. The CDR3: CASMAEGGSTDTQYF. As DNA, the CDR3 is TGTGCCAGCATGGCGGAGGGCGGCAGCACAGATACGCAGTATTTT.

The genes are TRBV7-9 and TRBJ2-5; possible D gene TRBD1, 6 bases. Between the trimmed V and J ends, which lost 4 bases and 5 bases, there was a span of 14 bases. CDR1 is SEHNR and CDR2 is FQNEAQ in the germline V gene (reference sequence). CDR3 size: 14 residues. The DNA of the CDR3 is TGTGCCAGCAGCTACAGACAGGCCCAGGAGACCCAGTACTTC. Residues: CASSYRQAQETQYF.

The chain is built from TRBV2 and TRBJ2-1; D perhaps matches TRBD2 (6 bases). CDR1 SNHLY and CDR2 FYNNEI come from the germline V gene. Trimming pared 4 bases from V and 1 base from J, leaving 23 bases between. CDR3 length: 19 residues. The CDR3 spells CASSGGFSTPGGSYNEQFF. For the CDR3, the DNA is TGTGCCAGCAGTGGGGGTTTTTCCACGCCCGGGGGATCCTACAATGAGCAGTTCTTC.

The gene calls are TRBV5-1 and TRBJ1-1; no definite D call. V was cut by 4 bases and J by 6 bases, with 19 bases left in between. The CDR3 runs to 15 residues. In germline, CDR1 is SGHRS, CDR2 YFSETQ. The CDR3 loop reads CASSTLPQVLAEAFF. CDR3 DNA: TGCGCCAGCAGCACATTACCCCAGGTATTGGCTGAAGCTTTCTTT.

The genes are TRBV11-2 and TRBJ2-7; D tentatively reads TRBD1 or TRBD2 (7 bases each). Trimming took off 6 bases at V and 2 bases at J, with 14 bases between the two ends. This CDR3 comprises 14 residues. CDR1 is SGHAT and CDR2 is FQNNGV in the germline V gene. CDR3 coding DNA: TGTGCCAGCAGAGTCCAGGGGGGGGCCTACGAGCAGTACTTC. Its translation is CASRVQGGAYEQYF.

This chain uses TRBV19 with TRBJ2-2; D remains unclear. V dropped 8 bases and J dropped 2 bases, with 15 bases sitting between them. Germline V gives CDR1 LNHDA, CDR2 SQIVND (reference sequence). The CDR3 is 15 residues long. CDR3 residues: CASGMTSLNTGELFF. Written as DNA, the CDR3 is TGTGCCAGTGGGATGACGTCTCTAAACACCGGGGAGCTGTTTTTT.